This T cell receptor (beta chain) stems from a study of CD8 T cells in Susac syndrome. TEMRA cells were FACS-enriched, with CD8+ and CD4+ T cells isolated negatively. Trimming removed 0 bases from V and 2 bases from J, with 7 bases in between. Per the germline V gene, CDR1 is SGHTA and CDR2 is FQGNSA. This CDR3 region has 15 residues. Random-hexamer reverse transcription was applied to roughly 0.5 to 1 ug RNA. Using its own MiXCR run on the immunoSEQ multiplex PCR reads, TCRdb lists one record per CDR3 protein. This table has about 120,000 distinct CDR3 sequences, 80% to 95% appearing once. The chain carries TRBV7-2 and TRBJ2-2, with D hard to call. This sequence originates from a human donor in good health. Material for sequencing was CD4+ T cells from PBMCs. The CDR3 DNA is TGTGCCAGCAGCTTAGCTGGAGTTAACACCGGGGAGCTGTTTTTT. Translating it yields CASSLAGVNTGELFF.